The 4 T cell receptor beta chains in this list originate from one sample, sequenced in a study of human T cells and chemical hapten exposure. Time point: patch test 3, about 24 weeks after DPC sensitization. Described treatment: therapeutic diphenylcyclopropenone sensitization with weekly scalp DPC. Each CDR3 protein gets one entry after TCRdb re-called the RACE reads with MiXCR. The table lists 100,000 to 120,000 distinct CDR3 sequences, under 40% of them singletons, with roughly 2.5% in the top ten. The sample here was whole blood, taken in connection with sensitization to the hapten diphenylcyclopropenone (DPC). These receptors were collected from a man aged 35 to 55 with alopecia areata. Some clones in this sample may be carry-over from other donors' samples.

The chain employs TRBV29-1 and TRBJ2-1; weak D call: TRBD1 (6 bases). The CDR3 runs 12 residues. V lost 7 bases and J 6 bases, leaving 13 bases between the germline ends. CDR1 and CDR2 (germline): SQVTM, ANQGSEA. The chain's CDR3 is CSASKDSNEQFF. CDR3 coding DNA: TGCAGCGCCTCTAAGGACAGCAATGAGCAGTTCTTC.

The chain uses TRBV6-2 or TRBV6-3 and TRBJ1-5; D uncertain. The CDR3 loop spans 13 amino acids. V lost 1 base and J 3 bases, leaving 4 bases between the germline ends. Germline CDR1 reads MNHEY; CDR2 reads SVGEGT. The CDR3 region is CASSYWDNQPQHF. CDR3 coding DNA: TGTGCCAGCAGTTACTGGGACAATCAGCCCCAGCATTTT.

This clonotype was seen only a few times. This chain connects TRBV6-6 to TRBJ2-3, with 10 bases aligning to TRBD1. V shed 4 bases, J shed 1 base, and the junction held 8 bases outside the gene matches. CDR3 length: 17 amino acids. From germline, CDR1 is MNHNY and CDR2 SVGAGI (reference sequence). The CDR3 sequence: CASSSLGQGKGTDTQYF. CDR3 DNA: TGTGCCAGCAGTTCCCTGGGACAGGGGAAAGGCACAGATACGCAGTATTTT.

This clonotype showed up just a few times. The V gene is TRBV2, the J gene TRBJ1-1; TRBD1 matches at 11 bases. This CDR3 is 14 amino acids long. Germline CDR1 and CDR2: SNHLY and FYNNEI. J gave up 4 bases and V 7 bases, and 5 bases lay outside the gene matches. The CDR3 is CASISGQGATEAFF. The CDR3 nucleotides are TGTGCCAGCATTTCTGGACAGGGGGCCACTGAAGCTTTCTTT.